This TCR beta chain was profiled in a study of monozygotic twins with inflammatory bowel disease. Overall study findings and caveats: A distinction between different T cell subtypes was not possible. Findings did not support one strong IBD-associated signal or clonotype.

Worth noting for this clonotype: The antigen is not known.

Reprocessing the 5' RACE reads, TCRdb reports a single entry for every CDR3 protein and omits DNA. Its table records about 210,000 distinct CDR3 sequences. This receptor was obtained from a human donor with ulcerative colitis or Crohn's disease, or a healthy co-twin of an affected twin (not recorded which). The sample taken for sequencing was blood.

The chain's CDR3 is CASKGTFTYEQYF. The rearrangement joins TRBV6-1 to TRBJ2-7; with no DNA, the TCRdb D assignment of TRBD2 cannot be verified. Germline V gene data show CDR1 as MNHNS and CDR2 as SASEGT. The CDR3 runs to 13 residues.